This paragraph reports one T cell receptor (beta chain). As yet, its antigen is unknown. Uncontrolled infections, other autoimmune diseases, pregnancy or lactation led to exclusion of patients. Thyroid ultrasound, orbital computed tomography, clinical symptoms, and serum thyroxine and TRAb underpinned diagnoses. RNA transcripts yielded amplified TCR beta CDR3 regions. The HTBI primer set drove a first-round RT-PCR of the TCR CDR3. MiXCR, run by TCRdb on the multiplex PCR reads, gives a single entry per CDR3 protein. The repertoire has roughly 740,000 distinct CDR3 sequences, about a sixth of them found once; the top ten carry under 9.5%. This record belongs to a study of T cells in Graves' hyperthyroidism and ophthalmopathy. General study results and limits: In the analysis, a 13 V-J model separated ophthalmopathy from stable hyperthyroidism. Most expanded thyroid clonotypes above 0.001 recurred in blood.

The clonotype comes from a man between 18 and 35 years old with Graves' hyperthyroidism. The sample consisted of blood.

CDR3: CSARLRAVSNQPQHF. CDR3 sequence (DNA): TGCAGTGCTAGACTTCGGGCCGTTAGCAATCAGCCCCAGCATTTT. The J gene is TRBJ1-5, the V gene TRBV20-1; no clear D. The V gene's germline CDR1 is DFQATT and CDR2 SNEGSKA (reference sequence). The CDR3 sequence is 15 residues long. Trimming took off 2 bases at V and 0 bases at J, with 11 bases between the two ends.